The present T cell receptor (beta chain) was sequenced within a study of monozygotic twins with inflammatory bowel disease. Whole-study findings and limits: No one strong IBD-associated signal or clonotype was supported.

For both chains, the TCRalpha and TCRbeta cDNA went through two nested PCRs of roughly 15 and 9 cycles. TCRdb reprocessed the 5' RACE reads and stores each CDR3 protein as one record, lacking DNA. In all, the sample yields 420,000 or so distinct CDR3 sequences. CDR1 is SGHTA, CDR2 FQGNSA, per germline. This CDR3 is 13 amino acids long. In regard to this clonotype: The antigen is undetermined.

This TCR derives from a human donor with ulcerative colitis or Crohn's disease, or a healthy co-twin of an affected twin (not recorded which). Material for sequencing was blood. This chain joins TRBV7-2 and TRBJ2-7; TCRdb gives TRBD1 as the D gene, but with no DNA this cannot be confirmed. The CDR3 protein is CASSFTGVYEQYF.